This passage covers 20 T cell receptor beta chains from one sample sequenced in a study of spatial heterogeneity in lung cancer. Described time point: blood at routine non-recurrence follow-up after resection. Extraction of whole RNA from tumor, nontumor lung or frozen PBMC preceded unsorted sequencing. TCRdb itself ran the 5' RACE reads through MiXCR, one entry per CDR3 protein. The sample holds under 30,000 distinct CDR3 sequences, approximately 5.5% seen once. The sequencing here drew on PBMCs, taken at follow-up. Source of these receptors: a male donor with early-stage non-small cell lung cancer.

This clonotype was recorded at least ten times. The genes are TRBV10-3 and TRBJ2-1; 7 bases are a match to TRBD1. Trimming cost V 0 bases and J 1 base; bases outside gene matches: 6. CDR3 size: 17 residues. Germline V gives CDR1 ENHRY, CDR2 SYGVKD. The CDR3 is CAISESWGTDSYNEQFF. CDR3 DNA sequence: TGTGCCATCAGTGAGTCGTGGGGGACAGATTCCTACAATGAGCAGTTCTTC.

This clonotype has ten or more counts. This sequence joins TRBV11-2 and TRBJ2-1; D might be TRBD2 (6 bases). The V end was cut by 2 bases, the J end by 4 bases, with 12 bases between. The CDR3 is made up of 15 amino acids. Per the germline V gene, CDR1 is SGHAT and CDR2 is FQNNGV. CDR3 sequence reads: CASSLSEGTYNEQFF. DNA of the CDR3: TGTGCCAGCAGCTTAAGTGAGGGGACTTACAATGAGCAGTTCTTC.

The chain joins TRBV19 to TRBJ1-2; D uncertain. Trimming cost V 5 bases and J 3 bases, with 16 bases left between them. The length of the CDR3 is 15 residues. Germline V gene sequence: CDR1 LNHDA, CDR2 SQIVND (reference sequence). CDR3 nucleotide sequence: TGTGCCAGTAGTCCAAGACCGTCCGGGTACTATGGCTACACCTTC. Amino acids: CASSPRPSGYYGYTF.

In this sample, this clonotype turned up many times. This chain uses TRBV7-9 with TRBJ2-3; unclear D gene. Between the trimmed V and J ends, which lost 7 bases and 5 bases, there was a span of 10 bases. CDR3 size: 12 residues. CDR1 and CDR2 (germline): SEHNR, FQNEAQ (reference sequence). CDR3 sequence reads: CASTTTIDTQYF. CDR3 nucleotide sequence: TGTGCCAGCACTACTACCATAGATACGCAGTATTTT.

V and J are TRBV19 and TRBJ1-5; 10 bases map to TRBD1. V was clipped by 5 bases and J by 7 bases; unmatched bases: 8. The length of the CDR3 is 15 residues. Germline assignment: CDR1 LNHDA and CDR2 SQIVND (reference sequence). The CDR3 bases are TGTGCCAGTAGTTGGACAGGGGGTAGCTGGCAGCCCCAGCATTTT. Amino acids: CASSWTGGSWQPQHF.

This clonotype was detected a few times. The V call is TRBV5-1, the J call TRBJ2-1, with D possibly TRBD2 on 5 matching bases. The CDR3 contains 16 residues. Trimming left V 0 bases short and J 5 bases short, with 15 bases between. Looked up from germline, CDR1 is SGHRS and CDR2 is YFSETQ. The CDR3 is CASSLEGRVSHNEQFF. For the CDR3, the DNA is TGCGCCAGCAGCTTGGAAGGGCGGGTATCCCACAATGAGCAGTTCTTC.

This clonotype was seen more than once but under ten times. This sequence joins TRBV2 and TRBJ2-4; 8 positions match TRBD2. The germline V gene has CDR1 SNHLY and CDR2 FYNNEI. The CDR3 contains 16 residues. The ends lost 6 bases at V and 4 bases at J; junction bases unmatched: 11. CDR3 region: CASSPTSAGLKNIQYF. The CDR3 region has the DNA TGTGCCAGCAGCCCGACTAGCGCCGGATTGAAAAACATTCAGTACTTC.

In its sample, this clonotype was seen many times. The rearrangement joins TRBV7-9 to TRBJ2-1; no clear D gene. V was cut by 5 bases and J by 7 bases, with 9 bases left in between. The CDR3 loop spans 12 amino acids. Germline-derived CDR1 and CDR2 are SEHNR and FQNEAQ (reference sequence). CDR3 in amino acids: CASSRSENEQFF. CDR3 nucleotides: TGTGCCAGCAGCCGGAGCGAGAATGAGCAGTTCTTC.

The V call is TRBV10-3, the J call TRBJ1-5, with TRBD1 matching over 7 bases. Germline lookup yields CDR1 ENHRY and CDR2 SYGVKD. V gave up 11 bases and J gave up 3 bases; unmatched junction bases: 16. The CDR3 is made up of 16 amino acids. The CDR3 protein is CAAGGGGTAYNQPQHF. DNA of the CDR3: TGTGCCGCCGGGGGAGGCGGGACAGCGTACAATCAGCCCCAGCATTTT.

This clonotype was seen only a few times. The V call is TRBV29-1, the J call TRBJ1-4; D might be TRBD1 (5 bases). The CDR3 has 12 residues. Germline V lookup: CDR1 SQVTM, CDR2 ANQGSEA. The V end was cut by 8 bases, the J end by 8 bases, with 15 bases between. CDR3 residues: CSMAGVGEKLFF. Written as DNA, the CDR3 is TGCAGCATGGCGGGGGTTGGAGAAAAACTGTTTTTT.

This chain joins TRBV19 and TRBJ1-2; tentatively, D is TRBD1 (5 bases). The CDR3 runs to 15 residues. The ends were cut back, 5 bases at V and 2 bases at J, with 15 bases in the middle. Germline CDR1 is LNHDA and CDR2 is SQIVND (reference sequence). CDR3 in amino acids: CASSVYLQGNYGYTF. In DNA, the CDR3 is TGTGCCAGTAGTGTGTACCTTCAGGGAAACTATGGCTACACCTTC.

The chain uses TRBV12-3 or TRBV12-4 and TRBJ2-2, with 7 positions matching TRBD2. J lost 5 bases, V lost 6 bases, and 6 bases had no gene match. The CDR3 consists of 14 residues. CDR3 amino acids: CASRRGIITGELFF. CDR3 nucleotides: TGTGCCAGCAGGCGGGGGATAATAACCGGGGAGCTGTTTTTT.

This clonotype was observed many times. The gene calls are TRBV7-9 and TRBJ2-7; D ambiguous. Trimming took 5 bases from V and 3 from J, leaving 8 bases between them. Looked up from germline, CDR1 is SEHNR and CDR2 is FQNEAQ (reference sequence). The CDR3 length is 12 residues. In nucleotides, the CDR3 is TGTGCCAGCAGCCGGCAAAGCTACGAGCAGTACTTC. Translated: CASSRQSYEQYF.

In its sample, this clonotype was seen many times. The V gene is TRBV4-3, the J gene TRBJ1-3; possible D gene TRBD1, 5 bases. V lost 0 bases and J 0 bases, leaving 12 bases between the germline ends. The CDR3 spans 17 residues. CDR1 LGHNA and CDR2 YSLEER come from the germline V gene. The DNA for the CDR3 is TGCGCCAGCAGCCAAGATCGGGGGTCCTCCTCTGGAAACACCATATATTTT. As protein: CASSQDRGSSSGNTIYF.

V gene TRBV5-6 combines with J gene TRBJ2-4, with a weak D call TRBD1 (6 bases). This CDR3 contains 16 residues. Germline CDR1 and CDR2: SGHDT and YYEEEE. Trimming removed 3 bases at V and 2 bases at J, with 15 bases between. CDR3 sequence reads: CASSSQGFQSKNIQYF. DNA for the CDR3: TGTGCCAGCAGCTCACAGGGTTTTCAATCCAAAAACATTCAGTACTTC.

This clonotype appeared many times. The V call is TRBV15, the J call TRBJ2-1; the D is unclear. V was pared by 0 bases and J by 3 bases, with 6 bases between. Germline V gives CDR1 LNHNV, CDR2 YYDKDF (reference sequence). The CDR3 sequence is 14 residues long. The CDR3 spells CATSRDNSYNEQFF. DNA of the CDR3: TGTGCCACCAGCAGAGATAACAGCTACAATGAGCAGTTCTTC.

This clonotype was picked up a small number of times. The chain links TRBV7-9 to TRBJ1-5, with D possibly TRBD1 on 6 matching bases. V lost 2 bases, J lost 4 bases, and 12 bases lay in between. The germline CDR1 and CDR2 sequences are SEHNR and FQNEAQ (reference sequence). The CDR3 contains 15 residues. CDR3: CASSLSRGFNQPQHF. In DNA form, the CDR3 reads TGTGCCAGCAGCTTAAGCAGGGGTTTTAATCAGCCCCAGCATTTT.

This clonotype has ten or more counts. The J gene is TRBJ2-3, the V gene TRBV29-1, with 7 bases identical to TRBD2. V shed 8 bases, J shed 0 bases, and the junction held 8 bases outside the gene matches. The CDR3 has 14 amino acids. Germline-derived CDR1 and CDR2 are SQVTM and ANQGSEA. This CDR3 is CSFLGGGSTDTQYF. The DNA of the CDR3 is TGCAGCTTCCTCGGCGGGGGTAGCACAGATACGCAGTATTTT.

The table lists this clonotype with many counts. The chain uses TRBV20-1 and TRBJ2-3; perhaps TRBD2 as D (6 bases). CDR1 DFQATT and CDR2 SNEGSKA come from the germline V gene (reference sequence). V was trimmed by 3 bases and J by 0 bases, leaving 10 bases between them. The CDR3 covers 14 residues. Written as DNA, the CDR3 is TGCAGTGCTAGGGTAGCGGCTAGCACAGATACGCAGTATTTT. Translated, it gives CSARVAASTDTQYF.

The rearrangement joins TRBV27 to TRBJ2-1, with 8 nucleotides matching TRBD2. The CDR3 has 15 residues. From germline, CDR1 is MNHEY and CDR2 SMNVEV (reference sequence). V shed 3 bases and J 4 bases; nucleotides not matched to a gene: 5. This chain's CDR3 is CASSLSGGRYNEQFF. The DNA for the CDR3 is TGTGCCAGCAGTTTGAGCGGGGGCCGATACAATGAGCAGTTCTTC.